One and the same sample provided the 6 T cell receptor beta chains below, sequenced in a study of cytomegalovirus exposure and HLA in healthy donors. Both 60 Vbeta primers and 13 Jbeta primers went into the PCR. Clones were sequenced by immunoSEQ multiplex PCR, and TCRdb holds only the in-frame ones, with some missing. This table holds 130,000 to 150,000 clones, approximately 80% found once. Source material: PBMCs. Every receptor here comes from a woman in her thirties or forties in good health and CMV-seronegative.

The J gene is TRBJ2-5, the V gene TRBV2; TRBD2 agrees at 7 bases. After removal of 6 bases from V and 4 bases from J, the junction contained 8 bases not matched to a gene. The CDR3 is 14 amino acids. Germline lookup yields CDR1 SNHLY and CDR2 FYNNEI. Written as DNA, the CDR3 is TGTGCCAGCAGAGCTCGCGGGAGTCCAGAGACCCAGTACTTC. This gives the protein CASRARGSPETQYF.

This clone was counted a few times. The chain employs TRBV10-3 and TRBJ1-2; D is undetermined. CDR3 length: 14 residues. Germline CDR1 ENHRY, CDR2 SYGVKD. The V gene lost 2 bases and the J gene lost 1 base, with 8 bases spanning the gap. CDR3: CAISEISSNYGYTF. CDR3 nucleotide sequence: TGTGCCATCAGTGAGATCTCCAGTAACTATGGCTACACCTTC.

V usage is TRBV6-5 and J usage is TRBJ2-5, with 9 bases aligning to TRBD1. Unmatched junction bases numbered 4, after V lost 0 bases and J lost 2 bases. CDR1 and CDR2 (germline): MNHEY, SVGAGI. This CDR3 has 16 amino acids. CDR3 sequence reads: CASSYSYRGRQETQYF. CDR3 coding DNA: TGTGCCAGCAGTTACTCGTACAGGGGGCGGCAAGAGACCCAGTACTTC.

V gene TRBV28 combines with J gene TRBJ2-1, with D uncertain. V dropped 3 bases and J dropped 7 bases, with 4 bases sitting between them. Germline CDR1 is MDHEN and CDR2 is SYDVKM. The length of the CDR3 is 11 residues. CDR3 nucleotide sequence: TGTGCCAGCAGTTTCGTGAATGAGCAGTTCTTC. Protein product: CASSFVNEQFF.

This clone was picked up a small number of times. This sequence joins TRBV6-5 and TRBJ1-1; the D gene is possibly TRBD1 (5 bases). CDR1 is MNHEY and CDR2 is SVGAGI in the germline V gene. This CDR3 region has 15 residues. Between the trimmed V and J ends, which lost 0 bases and 4 bases, there was a span of 12 bases. The CDR3: CASSYSGGEGTEAFF. Written as DNA, the CDR3 is TGTGCCAGCAGTTACTCGGGGGGAGAGGGCACTGAAGCTTTCTTT.

This chain links TRBV6-1 with TRBJ2-1; 10 nucleotides align to TRBD2. This CDR3 is built from 15 residues. The junction had 8 bases not matched to a gene; V was cut back by 9 bases and J by 3 bases. Germline V CDR1 and CDR2: MNHNS, SASEGT. DNA for the CDR3: TGTGCCAGTTCTCTAGCGGGAGCGGGCTACAATGAGCAGTTCTTC. The encoded protein is CASSLAGAGYNEQFF.